Shown below are 11 T cell receptor beta chains from a single sample sequenced in a study of blood T cell repertoires in COVID-19 (dated by TCRdb to the early 2020s). Preparation of the library involved the immunoSEQ multiplex PCR assay. Not all clones reach the TCRdb copy of this immuneACCESS table, which keeps in-frame sequences only. Checked studies attribute under half of the gap to unresolved V genes and leave the rest unexplained. The sample records about 110,000 clones, about two thirds of which are singletons. In total, the top ten clones hold about 1.8% of the sample. Sequencing was done on a sample of peripheral blood. The source of these receptors is a woman aged 40 to 50 with acute or convalescent COVID-19.

CDR3 DNA sequence: TGTGCCAGCAGTTTTCCGGAGGGGTATGGCTACACCTTC. Protein: CASSFPEGYGYTF. The rearrangement uses TRBV6-5 and TRBJ1-2; D might be TRBD1 (5 bases). Trimming shortened V by 4 bases and J by 5 bases, and 11 bases separated the two germline ends. CDR3 length: 13 amino acids. Germline V gene lookup returns CDR1 MNHEY and CDR2 SVGAGI.

The chain couples TRBV11-2 to TRBJ1-1; D unresolved. Trimming removed 5 bases from V and 1 base from J, with 11 bases in between. CDR3 size: 14 residues. Germline lookup yields CDR1 SGHAT and CDR2 FQNNGV. CDR3 in amino acids: CASSPSSGNTEAFF. The CDR3 DNA follows: TGTGCCAGCAGCCCATCGTCAGGGAACACTGAAGCTTTCTTT.

This clone was counted between two and nine times. The rearrangement links TRBV14 to TRBJ1-6, with 9 bases lining up with TRBD1. The trim removed 4 bases at V and 6 bases at J, leaving 10 bases unmatched. Germline CDR1 reads SGHDN; CDR2 reads FVKESK. The CDR3 covers 17 residues. Here the CDR3 reads CASSRQPRGQGNSPLHF. CDR3 nucleotides: TGTGCCAGCAGCCGTCAACCTAGGGGACAGGGTAATTCACCCCTCCACTTT.

This rearrangement joins TRBV19 to TRBJ1-5; the D is unclear. Germline assignment: CDR1 LNHDA and CDR2 SQIVND (reference sequence). Trimming took 3 bases from V and 3 from J, leaving 9 bases between them. CDR3 size: 14 residues. The chain's CDR3 is CASSISQDNQPQHF. Written as DNA, the CDR3 is TGTGCCAGTAGTATCAGTCAGGACAATCAGCCCCAGCATTTT. Complete variable domain (other parts from reference TRBV19 and TRBJ1-5): DGGITQSPKYLFRKEGQNVTLSCEQNLNHDAMYWYRQDPGQGLRLIYYSQIVNDFQKGDIAEGYSVSREKKESFPLTVTSAQKNPTAFYLCASSISQDNQPQHFGDGTRLSIL.

V gene TRBV12-3 or TRBV12-4 combines with J gene TRBJ2-3, with a possible D match to TRBD2 (5 bases). V shed 3 bases and J shed 4 bases, with 8 bases lying between them. The CDR3 contains 13 residues. CDR3 DNA: TGTGCCAGCAGTTTTCTGGAGGCAGATACGCAGTATTTT. This translates into CASSFLEADTQYF.

This chain uses TRBV11-2 with TRBJ2-1, with TRBD1 identical over 10 bases. CDR3 length equals 15 residues. Germline trimming cut 4 bases from V and 8 bases from J; bases unmatched to any gene: 8. Germline loops: CDR1 SGHAT, CDR2 FQNNGV. The CDR3 nucleotides are TGTGCCAGCAGCTCGTGGACAGGGGGACGGGATGAGCAGTTCTTC. Amino acids: CASSSWTGGRDEQFF.

This sequence joins TRBV11-2 and TRBJ1-2, with a possible D match to TRBD1 (6 bases). The germline V and J ends were trimmed by 5 bases and 3 bases, with 16 bases remaining between them. CDR3 length: 15 amino acids. Germline assignment: CDR1 SGHAT and CDR2 FQNNGV. CDR3 in amino acids: CASSGSAGTHYGYTF. The CDR3 DNA is TGTGCCAGCAGCGGGAGTGCCGGGACACACTATGGCTACACCTTC. Based on the CDR3 plus reference TRBV11-2 and TRBJ1-2, the full variable domain is EAGVAQSPRYKIIEKRQSVAFWCNPISGHATLYWYQQILGQGPKLLIQFQNNGVVDDSQLPKDRFSAERLKGVDSTLKIQPAKLEDSAVYLCASSGSAGTHYGYTFGSGTRLTVV.

The genes are TRBV24-1 and TRBJ2-7; TRBD2 might be the D (5 bases). The germline V and J ends were trimmed by 5 bases and 6 bases, with 10 bases remaining between them. CDR3 length: 12 residues. Germline CDR1 is KGHDR and CDR2 is SFDVKD. Written as DNA, the CDR3 is TGTGCCACCAGTGCGGGGAATGGCGAGCAGTACTTC. Translated: CATSAGNGEQYF.

CDR3 nucleotides: TGTGCCAGCAGGCCAGGGGGAGCCAAAAACATTCAGTACTTC. Protein sequence: CASRPGGAKNIQYF. This chain joins TRBV6-5 and TRBJ2-4; 7 bases agree with TRBD1. V shed 6 bases and J 0 bases; nucleotides not matched to a gene: 2. Looked up from germline, CDR1 is MNHEY and CDR2 is SVGAGI. The CDR3 is 14 residues long.

This clone was picked up one time. V usage is TRBV28 and J usage is TRBJ2-6, with TRBD2 identical over 7 bases. CDR3 length equals 16 residues. The V gene end was trimmed by 3 bases and the J gene end by 0 bases; junction bases not matched to a gene: 2. Germline V gives CDR1 MDHEN, CDR2 SYDVKM. For the CDR3, the DNA is TGTGCCAGCAGTTTGGGGGGGACCTCTGGGGCCAACGTCCTGACTTTC. It codes for CASSLGGTSGANVLTF. Complete variable domain (other parts from reference TRBV28 and TRBJ2-6): DVKVTQSSRYLVKRTGEKVFLECVQDMDHENMFWYRQDPGLGLRLIYFSYDVKMKEKGDIPEGYSVSREKKERFSLILESASTNQTSMYLCASSLGGTSGANVLTFGAGSRLTVL.

The rearrangement links TRBV7-8 to TRBJ2-1, with TRBD2 matching 10 bases. The CDR3 spans 15 residues. V shed 2 bases, J shed 9 bases, and the junction held 7 bases outside the gene matches. CDR1 is SGHVS and CDR2 is FQNEAQ in the germline V gene. As DNA, the CDR3 is TGTGCCAGCAGCTTACAAGCGGGGGGGAGGGCTGAGCAGTTCTTC. Translation gives CASSLQAGGRAEQFF.